A single sample gave rise to the 10 T cell receptor beta chains below, sequenced in a study of response to subunit inactivated influenza vaccine. TCRdb passed the RT-PCR reads through MiXCR, listing each CDR3 protein once. Of some 570,000 distinct CDR3 sequences listed, about 10% are singletons. Separately, the same data were catalogued under a study of T cells expressing NK-cell markers. That study reports: 5'RACE template switching built TCR beta cDNA with unique molecular identifiers.

The source material was PBMCs from blood, sampled on the day of vaccination. The source is a man aged 50-59 years who received an inactivated influenza vaccine.

The chain couples TRBV7-2 to TRBJ2-7; D may be TRBD1 (5 bases). Per the germline V gene, CDR1 is SGHTA and CDR2 is FQGNSA. The germline V and J ends were trimmed by 3 bases and 2 bases, with 14 bases remaining between them. This CDR3 has 15 amino acids. DNA for the CDR3: TGTGCCAGCAGCTTTCGAGACAGCCCTCCCTACGAGCAGTACTTC. Protein: CASSFRDSPPYEQYF.

The chain is built from TRBV7-9 and TRBJ2-3; D might be TRBD1 or TRBD2, each matching 5 bases. V gave up 7 bases and J gave up 9 bases, with 20 bases separating them. The CDR3 is 14 amino acids. Per the germline V gene, CDR1 is SEHNR and CDR2 is FQNEAQ (reference sequence). The CDR3 region is CASNGLQLGETQYF. The CDR3 nucleotides read TGTGCCAGCAATGGACTGCAATTAGGGGAGACGCAGTATTTT.

The CDR3 here is CATSRDYGGGVNEQYF. The CDR3 nucleotides are TGTGCCACCAGCAGAGATTATGGCGGCGGTGTCAACGAGCAGTACTTC. The V and J genes are TRBV15 and TRBJ2-7; no definite D call. V dropped 0 bases and J dropped 5 bases, with 17 bases sitting between them. The CDR3 sequence is 16 residues long. The germline V gene encodes CDR1 LNHNV and CDR2 YYDKDF (reference sequence).

This clonotype was found a few times. The V gene is TRBV30, the J gene TRBJ1-1; no clear D gene. The CDR3 totals 14 residues. V was shortened by 5 bases and J by 1 base, with 14 bases between the two germline ends. CDR1 and CDR2 from the germline V gene are GTSNPN and SVGIG (reference sequence). CDR3 sequence reads: CAWLVVRENTEAFF. In DNA form, the CDR3 reads TGTGCCTGGTTGGTGGTAAGGGAGAACACTGAAGCTTTCTTT.

This clonotype was counted at least ten times. The V call is TRBV12-3 or TRBV12-4, the J call TRBJ2-3; 10 nucleotides line up with TRBD2. After removal of 6 bases from V and 3 bases from J, the junction contained 6 bases not matched to a gene. The CDR3 is made up of 15 amino acids. CDR3 coding DNA: TGTGCCAGCAGGGAGCGGGGGGGCAGAACAGATACGCAGTATTTT. Translation: CASRERGGRTDTQYF.

CDR3 sequence: CASSQDVWSDRDTGELFF. Here the CDR3 DNA reads TGTGCCAGCAGCCAAGACGTATGGTCAGACAGGGACACCGGGGAGCTGTTTTTT. The chain employs TRBV3-1 and TRBJ2-2; 7 nucleotides line up with TRBD1. The trim removed 0 bases at V and 3 bases at J, leaving 10 bases unmatched. The CDR3 is made up of 18 amino acids. Germline assignment: CDR1 LGHDT and CDR2 YNNKEL (reference sequence).

This clonotype was counted many times. At one boundary the junction diverges from the germline segment, which might be a read error. This rearrangement joins TRBV24-1 to TRBJ1-1; D gene unclear. Germline-derived CDR1 and CDR2 are KGHDR and SFDVKD. The CDR3 runs to 12 residues. The CDR3 loop is CATSEPDTEAFF. In DNA form, the CDR3 reads TGTGCCACCAGTGAGCCAGACACAGAAGCTTTCTTT.

The rearrangement links TRBV6-1 to TRBJ1-1, with D uncertain. In germline, CDR1 is MNHNS, CDR2 SASEGT. The V gene lost 2 bases and the J gene lost 6 bases, with 13 bases spanning the gap. The CDR3 runs to 14 residues. CDR3 amino acids: CASSEPAESAEAFF. In DNA, the CDR3 is TGTGCCAGCAGTGAACCCGCAGAGAGTGCTGAAGCTTTCTTT.

The sample holds a few counts of this clonotype. V usage is TRBV5-1 and J usage is TRBJ2-5; a possible D gene is TRBD2 (5 bases). CDR1 is SGHRS and CDR2 is YFSETQ in the germline V gene. There are 17 residues in the CDR3. Trimming left V 0 bases short and J 1 base short, with 16 bases between. The CDR3 region is CASSLAVFRGPQETQYF. Written as DNA, the CDR3 is TGCGCCAGCAGCTTGGCAGTCTTTCGCGGGCCCCAAGAGACCCAGTACTTC.

The chain is built from TRBV29-1 and TRBJ2-3; D is ambiguous. CDR1 and CDR2 from the germline V gene are SQVTM and ANQGSEA. V was pared by 6 bases and J by 4 bases, with 14 bases between. The length of the CDR3 is 13 residues. The CDR3 loop is CSVQGHSADTQYF. In nucleotides, the CDR3 is TGCAGCGTCCAAGGCCATTCAGCAGATACGCAGTATTTT.